One and the same sample provided the 8 T cell receptor beta chains below, sequenced in a study of control samples from healthy donors and cancer patients. Assay: immunoSEQ multiplex PCR; the TCRdb copy retains only in-frame clones and omits some. The sample lists 70,000 or so clones, approximately 87% occurring once. What was sequenced was blood. The source of these receptors is a man aged 45-60 years in good health.

J is TRBJ2-7 and V is TRBV2; 9 bases map to TRBD1. The CDR3 runs 14 residues. Germline trimming cut 6 bases from V and 3 bases from J; bases unmatched to any gene: 6. Germline V gives CDR1 SNHLY, CDR2 FYNNEI. CDR3 bases: TGTGCCAGCAGCCCCGGGACAGGGTACTACGAGCAGTACTTC. This gives the protein CASSPGTGYYEQYF.

The V gene is TRBV25-1, the J gene TRBJ2-2, with 8 bases that match TRBD1. The length of the CDR3 is 16 residues. J gave up 5 bases and V 1 base, and 6 bases lay outside the gene matches. Germline CDR1 reads MGHDK; CDR2 reads SYGVNS. The CDR3 coding sequence is TGTGCCAGCAGTGAATGGGGGACAGGCCAGACCGGGGAGCTGTTTTTT. Its protein is CASSEWGTGQTGELFF.

The V and J genes are TRBV12-3 or TRBV12-4 and TRBJ1-3, with 7 bases aligning to TRBD1. J was trimmed by 7 bases and V by 6 bases; bases with no gene match: 6. There are 13 residues in the CDR3. This CDR3 is CASRTGIGNTIYF. DNA for the CDR3: TGTGCCAGCAGGACAGGGATTGGTAACACCATATATTTT.

The genes are TRBV4-2 and TRBJ1-2; D remains ambiguous. The CDR3 spans 13 residues. The ends were cut back, 0 bases at V and 8 bases at J, with 10 bases in the middle. CDR1 is LGHNA, CDR2 YNFKEQ, per germline. CDR3 coding DNA: TGTGCCAGCAGCCAAGATCGGCGACGGGGCTACACCTTC. It is translated as CASSQDRRRGYTF.

The genes are TRBV12-5 and TRBJ2-3; 10 nucleotides agree with TRBD2. The germline V gene encodes CDR1 LGHNT and CDR2 FRNRAP. J lost 2 bases, V lost 0 bases, and 5 bases had no gene match. This CDR3 comprises 17 residues. CDR3 loop: CASGLVTSGGVTDTQYF. DNA of the CDR3: TGTGCTAGTGGTTTGGTAACCAGCGGGGGGGTCACAGATACGCAGTATTTT.

The rearrangement uses TRBV19 and TRBJ2-3; TRBD2 aligns across 7 bases. This CDR3 is built from 14 residues. Germline V lookup: CDR1 LNHDA, CDR2 SQIVND (reference sequence). The ends lost 5 bases at V and 4 bases at J; junction bases unmatched: 6. The CDR3 protein is CASSSGLVADTQYF. The CDR3 DNA follows: TGTGCCAGTAGTTCTGGACTAGTGGCAGATACGCAGTATTTT. The variable domain in full, completed from reference TRBV19 and TRBJ2-3, reads DGGITQSPKYLFRKEGQNVTLSCEQNLNHDAMYWYRQDPGQGLRLIYYSQIVNDFQKGDIAEGYSVSREKKESFPLTVTSAQKNPTAFYLCASSSGLVADTQYFGPGTRLTVL.

There are a few counts of this clone. The chain joins TRBV5-4 to TRBJ2-1; the match to TRBD2 covers 7 bases. CDR1 SGHNT and CDR2 YYREEE come from the germline V gene (reference sequence). V lost 3 bases to trimming and J lost 4 bases; unmatched junction nucleotides: 7. The CDR3 is made up of 15 amino acids. The CDR3 sequence is CASSSSGTTYNEQFF. In DNA, the CDR3 is TGTGCCAGCAGCTCCTCCGGGACTACATACAATGAGCAGTTCTTC. Supplemented by reference TRBV5-4 and TRBJ2-1, the full variable domain reads ETGVTQSPTHLIKTRGQQVTLRCSSQSGHNTVSWYQQALGQGPQFIFQYYREEENGRGNFPPRFSGLQFPNYSSELNVNALELDDSALYLCASSSSGTTYNEQFFGPGTRLTVL.

This chain connects TRBV7-9 to TRBJ2-5, with 7 bases lining up with TRBD2. The CDR3 loop spans 13 amino acids. Germline V CDR1 and CDR2: SEHNR, FQNEAQ (reference sequence). V was clipped by 2 bases and J by 5 bases; unmatched bases: 2. In nucleotides, the CDR3 is TGTGCCAGCAGCTTACTAGCGGTTGAGACCCAGTACTTC. Translating it yields CASSLLAVETQYF. The full variable domain, its missing parts supplied by reference TRBV7-9 and TRBJ2-5, is DTGVSQNPRHKITKRGQNVTFRCDPISEHNRLYWYRQTLGQGPEFLTYFQNEAQLEKSRLLSDRFSAERPKGSFSTLEIQRTEQGDSAMYLCASSLLAVETQYFGPGTRLLVL.